These 30 T cell receptor beta chains were sequenced from one sample in a study of T cell responses to AZD1222 COVID-19 vaccine. Method: immunoSEQ multiplex PCR; TCRdb's copy keeps in-frame clones and lacks some. The sample consists of about 120,000 clones, around 90% of them appearing once. This specimen was peripheral blood, taken on day 0 of MenACWY control vaccination. These receptors came from an adult in good health.

Comment on this clone: Relative to the germline gene, one junction end is altered; a read error may explain this. The CDR3 sequence: CASGINEQFF. CDR3 coding DNA: TGTGCCAGTGGTATCAATGAGCAGTTCTTC. J is TRBJ2-1 and V is TRBV19; no definite D call. The CDR3 covers 10 residues. CDR1 and CDR2 from the germline V gene are LNHDA and SQIVND (reference sequence).

This clone was detected once. The genes are TRBV28 and TRBJ2-2; D might be TRBD1 (5 bases). Germline V CDR1 and CDR2: MDHEN, SYDVKM. The length of the CDR3 is 15 residues. V lost 3 bases, J lost 0 bases, and 8 bases lay in between. The CDR3 bases are TGTGCCAGCAGTTTCCCAGGGACGAACACCGGGGAGCTGTTTTTT. It specifies CASSFPGTNTGELFF.

The chain uses TRBV18 and TRBJ1-1, with 7 bases identical to TRBD1. J was trimmed by 0 bases and V by 3 bases; bases with no gene match: 13. The CDR3 runs 18 residues. Per germline, CDR1 KGHSH and CDR2 LQKENI. DNA for the CDR3: TGTGCCAGCTCACCTGCCGACAGGGTGAATGGGATGAACACTGAAGCTTTCTTT. It specifies CASSPADRVNGMNTEAFF.

The CDR3 DNA reads TGTGCCAGCAGCTCACACCGGACAGGGGGCCTCTATAATTCACCCCTCCACTTT. It translates to CASSSHRTGGLYNSPLHF. J is TRBJ1-6 and V is TRBV11-2; 11 nucleotides match TRBD1. The V segment lost 4 bases and the J segment 3 bases; nucleotides outside the gene matches: 8. Germline V gene data show CDR1 as SGHAT and CDR2 as FQNNGV. This CDR3 has 18 amino acids.

The chain has TRBV5-1 and TRBJ2-5; D possibly corresponds to TRBD2 (5 bases). In germline, CDR1 is SGHRS, CDR2 YFSETQ. CDR3 length: 12 amino acids. Trimming removed 6 bases at V and 5 bases at J, with 11 bases between. CDR3 DNA: TGCGCCAGCAACGAACCGGGGGAGACCCAGTACTTC. It is translated as CASNEPGETQYF.

The chain combines TRBV11-2 with TRBJ1-5; TRBD1 matches at 12 bases. CDR1 is SGHAT and CDR2 is FQNNGV in the germline V gene. Trimming at V came to 3 bases and at J to 7 bases, leaving 10 bases not matched to a gene. CDR3 length: 17 residues. For the CDR3, the DNA is TGTGCCAGCAGCTTGGGACAGGGGGCGTTGCCAGGACAGCCCCAGCATTTT. It specifies CASSLGQGALPGQPQHF.

J is TRBJ2-7 and V is TRBV9, with 8 positions matching TRBD2. The germline CDR1 and CDR2 sequences are SGDLS and YYNGEE. The CDR3 sequence is 13 residues long. V trimming: 3 bases; J trimming: 6 bases; junction bases outside the gene matches: 5. The CDR3 reads CASSALAGLEQYF. CDR3 DNA: TGTGCCAGCAGCGCTCTAGCGGGTCTCGAGCAGTACTTC.

This clone has only a few counts. The chain couples TRBV12-5 to TRBJ2-3; D is unclear. Germline CDR1 LGHNT, CDR2 FRNRAP. Trimming left V 2 bases short and J 4 bases short, with 4 bases between. CDR3 length equals 12 residues. The CDR3 sequence: CASGLSPDTQYF. In nucleotides, the CDR3 is TGTGCTAGTGGTTTGTCCCCAGATACGCAGTATTTT. The full variable domain, its missing parts supplied by reference TRBV12-5 and TRBJ2-3, is DARVTQTPRHKVTEMGQEVTMRCQPILGHNTVFWYRQTMMQGLELLAYFRNRAPLDDSGMPKDRFSAEMPDATLATLKIQPSEPRDSAVYFCASGLSPDTQYFGPGTRLTVL.

V and J are TRBV24-1 and TRBJ2-1, with D unclear. Germline V CDR1 and CDR2: KGHDR, SFDVKD. This CDR3 has 14 residues. Trimming took 0 bases from V and 5 from J, leaving 7 bases between them. The CDR3 region is CATSDLNGNNEQFF. The CDR3 nucleotides read TGTGCCACCAGTGATTTGAACGGCAACAATGAGCAGTTCTTC.

The genes are TRBV10-3 and TRBJ1-5, with D maybe TRBD1 (6 bases). CDR3 size: 15 residues. Germline V CDR1 and CDR2: ENHRY, SYGVKD. Trimming left V 5 bases short and J 2 bases short, with 13 bases between. The CDR3 is CAISLSGDGNQPQHF. CDR3 DNA: TGTGCCATCAGTCTATCAGGGGATGGCAATCAGCCCCAGCATTTT.

The V call is TRBV7-9, the J call TRBJ2-5; no clear D. The CDR3 covers 10 residues. The germline V and J ends were trimmed by 6 bases and 6 bases, with 5 bases remaining between them. The germline gives CDR1 SEHNR, CDR2 FQNEAQ (reference sequence). CDR3 nucleotides: TGTGCCAGCAGAGAGCAGACCCAGTACTTC. Translation: CASREQTQYF.

This clone was observed a single time. The chain uses TRBV12-3 or TRBV12-4 and TRBJ2-3; perhaps D is TRBD1 or TRBD2 (5 bases each). Trimming cost V 7 bases and J 3 bases, with 8 bases left between them. The CDR3 is 12 residues long. The CDR3 sequence: CASKGRTDTQYF. Here the CDR3 DNA reads TGTGCCAGCAAGGGACGGACAGATACGCAGTATTTT.

The rearrangement uses TRBV6-5 and TRBJ1-2; 8 nucleotides line up with TRBD1. Germline CDR1 is MNHEY and CDR2 is SVGAGI. The CDR3 is 13 residues long. The V segment lost 5 bases and the J segment 8 bases; nucleotides outside the gene matches: 7. The CDR3 loop is CASSRTGSGGYTF. The CDR3 nucleotides are TGTGCCAGCAGTCGGACAGGGTCTGGCGGCTACACCTTC.

This chain joins TRBV9 and TRBJ1-5; tentatively, D is TRBD1 (6 bases). The CDR3 is 15 amino acids. Germline values: CDR1 SGDLS, CDR2 YYNGEE. Trimming stripped 0 bases from V and 3 bases from J, with 10 bases between. CDR3 loop: CASSVGDNNNQPQHF. CDR3 bases: TGTGCCAGCAGCGTAGGGGACAACAACAATCAGCCCCAGCATTTT.

The chain is built from TRBV13 and TRBJ1-2; no reliable D call. The CDR3 totals 16 residues. Germline V gene data show CDR1 as PRHDT and CDR2 as FYEKMQ (reference sequence). V was cut by 5 bases and J by 4 bases, with 20 bases left in between. CDR3 coding DNA: TGTGCCAGCAGCACCGGATCCGGACGCCTGCTCTATGGCTACACCTTC. It specifies CASSTGSGRLLYGYTF.

The chain combines TRBV19 with TRBJ2-4; TRBD1 matches 7 bases. CDR1 is LNHDA, CDR2 SQIVND, per germline (reference sequence). The CDR3 contains 16 residues. The V and J ends lost 4 bases and 1 base, in that order; junction bases with no gene match: 7. For the CDR3, the DNA is TGTGCCAGTAGTAACCCCACGACAGGGGCCAAAAACATTCAGTACTTC. Encoded protein: CASSNPTTGAKNIQYF.

The chain has TRBV6-5 and TRBJ2-3; 9 positions agree with TRBD1. V shed 2 bases and J 6 bases; nucleotides not matched to a gene: 9. CDR1 is MNHEY, CDR2 SVGAGI, per germline. The CDR3 length is 16 residues. CDR3 loop: CASSYSGTGSGDTQYF. CDR3 in DNA: TGTGCCAGCAGTTACAGTGGGACAGGGAGCGGTGATACGCAGTATTTT.

The chain is built from TRBV5-4 and TRBJ2-7; D unresolved. This CDR3 comprises 12 residues. Germline V gene lookup returns CDR1 SGHNT and CDR2 YYREEE (reference sequence). The V gene lost 0 bases and the J gene lost 4 bases, with 5 bases spanning the gap. CDR3 sequence reads: CASSLDGYEQYV. The DNA for the CDR3 is TGTGCCAGCAGCTTGGACGGTTACGAGCAGTACGTC.

The chain recombines TRBV28 with TRBJ1-5, with TRBD1 matching 11 bases. Trimming removed 6 bases from V and 6 bases from J; junction bases left unmatched: 7. The CDR3 covers 15 residues. The germline gives CDR1 MDHEN, CDR2 SYDVKM. The CDR3 sequence is CASRNRDRGFQPQHF. The CDR3 coding sequence is TGTGCCAGCAGAAACCGGGACAGGGGGTTTCAGCCCCAGCATTTT. Together with reference TRBV28 and TRBJ1-5, the CDR3 gives the full variable domain: DVKVTQSSRYLVKRTGEKVFLECVQDMDHENMFWYRQDPGLGLRLIYFSYDVKMKEKGDIPEGYSVSREKKERFSLILESASTNQTSMYLCASRNRDRGFQPQHFGDGTRLSIL.

The V gene is TRBV19, the J gene TRBJ2-5, with D perhaps matching TRBD1 (5 bases). Germline V lookup: CDR1 LNHDA, CDR2 SQIVND (reference sequence). V lost 8 bases and J 5 bases, leaving 15 bases between the germline ends. The CDR3 loop spans 13 amino acids. The CDR3 DNA reads as TGTGCCAGTGAACAGGCCGAAGGGGAGACCCAGTACTTC. Its translation is CASEQAEGETQYF.

This chain joins TRBV7-2 and TRBJ1-1, with D possibly TRBD1 on 6 matching bases. Germline V gene lookup returns CDR1 SGHTA and CDR2 FQGNSA. V was shortened by 2 bases and J by 2 bases, with 15 bases between the two germline ends. This CDR3 is 16 amino acids long. The CDR3 nucleotides are TGTGCCAGCAGCTTAAACCCTACAGGGCAAAACACTGAAGCTTTCTTT. Its translation is CASSLNPTGQNTEAFF.

The CDR3 region is CASSLDRGRVAGELFF. The CDR3 region has the DNA TGTGCCAGCAGTCTCGACAGGGGGCGCGTGGCCGGGGAGCTGTTTTTT. This rearrangement joins TRBV27 to TRBJ2-2, with TRBD1 matching over 10 bases. With V trimmed by 5 bases and J by 6 bases, 9 bases remained unmatched. The length of the CDR3 is 16 residues. The germline CDR1 and CDR2 sequences are MNHEY and SMNVEV (reference sequence).

V and J are TRBV28 and TRBJ1-3; perhaps TRBD1 as D (6 bases). This CDR3 contains 14 residues. Germline V gene data show CDR1 as MDHEN and CDR2 as SYDVKM. Between the trimmed V and J ends, which lost 10 bases and 7 bases, there was a span of 20 bases. The CDR3 nucleotides read TGTGCCATCGCGTCCAGGGGCCTGAACAACACCATATATTTT. This codes for CAIASRGLNNTIYF.

The V call is TRBV11-2, the J call TRBJ2-5, with 14 bases fitting TRBD2. CDR1 is SGHAT, CDR2 FQNNGV, per germline. V lost 1 base and J lost 2; bases outside the gene matches: 3. This CDR3 contains 17 residues. This CDR3 reads CASSLGLAGGLQETQYF. CDR3 bases: TGTGCCAGCAGCTTAGGACTAGCGGGGGGGTTGCAAGAGACCCAGTACTTC.

The chain joins TRBV13 to TRBJ2-7, with TRBD2 matching over 13 bases. CDR3 length equals 15 residues. Germline CDR1 is PRHDT and CDR2 is FYEKMQ (reference sequence). V was pared by 5 bases and J by 4 bases, with 5 bases of the junction left unmatched. CDR3 coding DNA: TGTGCCAGCAGCCCTGGACTAGCGGGAGTTTACGAGCAGTACTTC. This sequence encodes CASSPGLAGVYEQYF.

The chain couples TRBV18 to TRBJ2-3; D could derive from TRBD1 or TRBD2 (5 bases each). The germline gives CDR1 KGHSH, CDR2 LQKENI. V shed 1 base and J shed 6 bases, with 17 bases lying between them. The CDR3 is made up of 16 amino acids. Written as DNA, the CDR3 is TGTGCCAGCTCACCACGTCGGGACCCGAGAGGCGATACGCAGTATTTT. Protein sequence: CASSPRRDPRGDTQYF.

This rearrangement joins TRBV18 to TRBJ1-1; perhaps TRBD1 as D (6 bases). Deletions cut 3 bases from V and 1 base from J, with 9 bases between. The CDR3 is 14 residues long. Germline-derived CDR1 and CDR2 are KGHSH and LQKENI. The CDR3, as DNA: TGTGCCAGCTCACCCGGACAGACGAACACTGAAGCTTTCTTT. Translating it yields CASSPGQTNTEAFF.

For this clone: The sample holds other DNA sequences that translate to the same CDR3. V usage is TRBV6-5 and J usage is TRBJ1-1; D unresolved. V shed 7 bases and J shed 0 bases, with 9 bases lying between them. This CDR3 comprises 13 residues. Germline V gives CDR1 MNHEY, CDR2 SVGAGI. The CDR3 bases are TGTGCCAGCACCCCCACAGTGAACACTGAAGCTTTCTTT. Protein product: CASTPTVNTEAFF.

The chain carries TRBV5-1 and TRBJ2-7, with 9 bases fitting TRBD1. CDR3 length equals 14 residues. Looked up from germline, CDR1 is SGHRS and CDR2 is YFSETQ. Trimming removed 4 bases from V and 4 bases from J; junction bases left unmatched: 6. In nucleotides, the CDR3 is TGCGCCAGCAGCCAAGGACAGGGGTTATACGAGCAGTACTTC. Translating gives CASSQGQGLYEQYF.

This chain links TRBV18 with TRBJ2-5; the D gene is possibly TRBD2 (5 bases). The CDR3 is 15 amino acids. The germline gives CDR1 KGHSH, CDR2 LQKENI. With 4 bases removed from V and 9 bases from J, the gap between germline ends came to 21 bases. The CDR3 sequence is CASSRGVAHGPSQYF. CDR3 coding DNA: TGTGCCAGCTCACGCGGTGTAGCGCACGGTCCATCCCAGTACTTC.